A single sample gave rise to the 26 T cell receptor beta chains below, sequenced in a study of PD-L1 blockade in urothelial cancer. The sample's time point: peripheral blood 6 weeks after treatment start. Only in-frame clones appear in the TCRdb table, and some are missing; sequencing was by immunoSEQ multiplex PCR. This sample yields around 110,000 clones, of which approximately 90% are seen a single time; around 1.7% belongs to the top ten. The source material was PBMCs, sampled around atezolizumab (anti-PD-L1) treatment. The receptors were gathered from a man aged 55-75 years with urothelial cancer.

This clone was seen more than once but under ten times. CDR3 sequence: CASSLYSNQPQHF. The CDR3 nucleotides read TGTGCCAGCAGTTTATACAGTAATCAGCCCCAGCATTTT. The J gene is TRBJ1-5, the V gene TRBV28; D call uncertain. V was shortened by 1 base and J by 4 bases, with 5 bases between the two germline ends. CDR1 and CDR2 (germline): MDHEN, SYDVKM. The CDR3 spans 13 residues.

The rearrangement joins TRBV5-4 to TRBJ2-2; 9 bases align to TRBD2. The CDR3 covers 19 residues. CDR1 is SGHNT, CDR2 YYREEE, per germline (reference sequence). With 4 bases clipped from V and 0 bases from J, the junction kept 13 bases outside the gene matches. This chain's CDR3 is CASSPGKTSGLTNTGELFF. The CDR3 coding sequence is TGTGCCAGCAGCCCGGGGAAGACTAGCGGCCTCACGAACACCGGGGAGCTGTTTTTT.

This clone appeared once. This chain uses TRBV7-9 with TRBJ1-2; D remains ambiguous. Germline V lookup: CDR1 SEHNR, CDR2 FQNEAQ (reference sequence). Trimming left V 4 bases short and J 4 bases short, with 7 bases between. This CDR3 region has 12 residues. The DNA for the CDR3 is TGTGCCAGCAGCTGGGAGCGCTATGGCTACACCTTC. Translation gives CASSWERYGYTF.

The chain's CDR3 is CSVGERTDTQYF. The DNA of the CDR3 is TGCAGCGTCGGGGAGAGGACAGATACGCAGTATTTT. The chain has TRBV29-1 and TRBJ2-3, with D tentatively TRBD2 (5 bases). V dropped 6 bases and J dropped 3 bases, with 10 bases sitting between them. CDR3 length: 12 residues. Germline CDR1 reads SQVTM; CDR2 reads ANQGSEA.

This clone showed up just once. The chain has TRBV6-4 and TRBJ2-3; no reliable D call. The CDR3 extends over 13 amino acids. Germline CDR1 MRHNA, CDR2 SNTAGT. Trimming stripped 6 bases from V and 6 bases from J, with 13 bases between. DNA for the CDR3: TGTGCCAGCAGCCCTGAGATACGGGATACGCAGTATTTT. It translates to CASSPEIRDTQYF.

DNA of the CDR3: TGTGCCAGCAGGGTAGCGGTCCAAGAGACCCAGTACTTC. It encodes CASRVAVQETQYF. The chain joins TRBV7-9 to TRBJ2-5, with a possible D match to TRBD2 (6 bases). CDR1 is SEHNR and CDR2 is FQNEAQ in the germline V gene (reference sequence). V lost 6 bases, J lost 1 base, and 9 bases lay in between. The CDR3 extends over 13 amino acids.

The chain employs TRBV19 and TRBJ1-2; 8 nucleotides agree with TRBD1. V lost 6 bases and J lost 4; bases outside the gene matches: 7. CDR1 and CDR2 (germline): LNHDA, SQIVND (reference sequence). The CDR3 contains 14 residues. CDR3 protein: CASRETGVSYGYTF. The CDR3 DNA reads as TGTGCCAGTAGGGAGACAGGGGTTAGCTATGGCTACACCTTC. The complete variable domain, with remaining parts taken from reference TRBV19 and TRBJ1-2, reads DGGITQSPKYLFRKEGQNVTLSCEQNLNHDAMYWYRQDPGQGLRLIYYSQIVNDFQKGDIAEGYSVSREKKESFPLTVTSAQKNPTAFYLCASRETGVSYGYTFGSGTRLTVV.

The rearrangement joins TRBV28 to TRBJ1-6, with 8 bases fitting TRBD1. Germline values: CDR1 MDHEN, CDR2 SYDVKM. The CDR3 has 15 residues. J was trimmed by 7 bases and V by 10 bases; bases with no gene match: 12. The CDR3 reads CANTQGAGSNSPLHF. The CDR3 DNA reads TGTGCCAACACCCAGGGGGCCGGGTCCAATTCACCCCTCCACTTT.

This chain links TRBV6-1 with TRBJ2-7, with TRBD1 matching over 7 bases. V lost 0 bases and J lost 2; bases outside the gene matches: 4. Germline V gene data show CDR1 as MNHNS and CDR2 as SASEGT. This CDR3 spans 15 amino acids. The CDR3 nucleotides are TGTGCCAGCAGTGAAGCCTGGGACAGTACCTACGAGCAGTACTTC. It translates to CASSEAWDSTYEQYF.

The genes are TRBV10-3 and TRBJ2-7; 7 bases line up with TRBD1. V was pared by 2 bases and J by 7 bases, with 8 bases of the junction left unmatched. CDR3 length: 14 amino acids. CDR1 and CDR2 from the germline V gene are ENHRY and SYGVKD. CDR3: CAISETGVGWEQYF. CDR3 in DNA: TGTGCCATCAGTGAGACAGGGGTAGGCTGGGAGCAGTACTTC.

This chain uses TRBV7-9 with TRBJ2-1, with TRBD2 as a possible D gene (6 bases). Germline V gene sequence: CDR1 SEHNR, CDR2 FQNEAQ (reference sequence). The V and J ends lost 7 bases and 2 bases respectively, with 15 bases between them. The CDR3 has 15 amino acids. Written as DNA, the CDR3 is TGTGCCAGCACCTCTACCCGACTAGCCTACAATGAGCAGTTCTTC. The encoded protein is CASTSTRLAYNEQFF.

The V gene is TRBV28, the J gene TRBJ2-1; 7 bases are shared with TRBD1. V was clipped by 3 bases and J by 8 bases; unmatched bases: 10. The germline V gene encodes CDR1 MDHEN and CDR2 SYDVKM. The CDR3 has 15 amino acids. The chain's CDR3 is CASSFRDSKFDEQFF. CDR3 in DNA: TGTGCCAGCAGTTTCCGGGACAGTAAGTTTGATGAGCAGTTCTTC.

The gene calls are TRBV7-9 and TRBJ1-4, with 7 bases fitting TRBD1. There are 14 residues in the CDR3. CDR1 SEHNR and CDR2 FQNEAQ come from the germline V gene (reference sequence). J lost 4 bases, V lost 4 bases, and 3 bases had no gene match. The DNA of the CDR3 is TGTGCCAGCAGCTCGGGACAGATTAATGAAAAACTGTTTTTT. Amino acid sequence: CASSSGQINEKLFF. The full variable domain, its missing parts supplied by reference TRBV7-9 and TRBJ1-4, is DTGVSQNPRHKITKRGQNVTFRCDPISEHNRLYWYRQTLGQGPEFLTYFQNEAQLEKSRLLSDRFSAERPKGSFSTLEIQRTEQGDSAMYLCASSSGQINEKLFFGSGTQLSVL.

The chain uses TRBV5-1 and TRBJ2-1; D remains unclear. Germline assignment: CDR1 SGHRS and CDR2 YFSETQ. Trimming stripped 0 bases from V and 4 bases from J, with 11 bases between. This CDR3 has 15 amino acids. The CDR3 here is CASSLVPGGYNEQFF. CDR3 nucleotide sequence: TGCGCCAGCAGCTTGGTCCCTGGCGGTTACAATGAGCAGTTCTTC.

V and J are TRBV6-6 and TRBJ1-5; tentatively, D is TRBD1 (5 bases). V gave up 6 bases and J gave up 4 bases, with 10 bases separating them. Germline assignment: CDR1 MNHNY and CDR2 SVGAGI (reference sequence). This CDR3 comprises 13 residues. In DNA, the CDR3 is TGTGCCAGCAGCACAGGTCTTAATCAGCCCCAGCATTTT. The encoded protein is CASSTGLNQPQHF.

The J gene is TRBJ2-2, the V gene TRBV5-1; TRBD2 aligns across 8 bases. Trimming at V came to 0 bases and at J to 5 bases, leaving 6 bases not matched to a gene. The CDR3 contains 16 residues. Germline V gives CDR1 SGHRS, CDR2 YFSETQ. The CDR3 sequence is CASSLDPAGVTGELFF. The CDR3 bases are TGCGCCAGCAGCTTGGACCCAGCGGGAGTGACCGGGGAGCTGTTTTTT.

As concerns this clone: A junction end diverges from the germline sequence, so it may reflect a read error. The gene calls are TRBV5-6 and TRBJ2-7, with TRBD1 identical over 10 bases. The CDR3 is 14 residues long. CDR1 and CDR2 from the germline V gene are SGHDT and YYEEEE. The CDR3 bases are TGTGCCAGCAGCTCGCAAGGGACAGGGGTAATCGCAGACTTC. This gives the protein CASSSQGTGVIADF.

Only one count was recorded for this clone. The CDR3 sequence: CASSPPASGIQETQYF. The CDR3 DNA sequence: TGTGCCAGCTCACCACCGGCTAGCGGGATCCAAGAGACCCAGTACTTC. The chain has TRBV18 and TRBJ2-5, with 9 bases aligning to TRBD2. CDR1 and CDR2 from the germline V gene are KGHSH and LQKENI. Trimming cost V 0 bases and J 1 base; bases outside gene matches: 3. The CDR3 is 16 amino acids. Supplemented by reference TRBV18 and TRBJ2-5, the full variable domain reads NAGVMQNPRHLVRRRGQEARLRCSPMKGHSHVYWYRQLPEEGLKFMVYLQKENIIDESGMPKERFSAEFPKEGPSILRIQQVVRGDSAAYFCASSPPASGIQETQYFGPGTRLLVL.

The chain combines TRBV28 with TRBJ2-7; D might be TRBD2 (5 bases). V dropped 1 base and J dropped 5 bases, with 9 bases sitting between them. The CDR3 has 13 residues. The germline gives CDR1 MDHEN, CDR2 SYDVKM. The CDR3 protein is CASSLSLRDEQYF. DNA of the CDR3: TGTGCCAGCAGTTTATCATTGAGGGACGAGCAGTACTTC. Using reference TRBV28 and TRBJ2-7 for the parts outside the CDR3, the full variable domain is DVKVTQSSRYLVKRTGEKVFLECVQDMDHENMFWYRQDPGLGLRLIYFSYDVKMKEKGDIPEGYSVSREKKERFSLILESASTNQTSMYLCASSLSLRDEQYFGPGTRLTVT.

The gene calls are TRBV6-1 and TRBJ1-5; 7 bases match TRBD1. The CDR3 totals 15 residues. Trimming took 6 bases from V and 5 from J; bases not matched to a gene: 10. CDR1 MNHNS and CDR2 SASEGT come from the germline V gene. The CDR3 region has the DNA TGTGCCAGCAGAGCCGATACAGGGGCAGATCAGCCCCAGCATTTT. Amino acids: CASRADTGADQPQHF.

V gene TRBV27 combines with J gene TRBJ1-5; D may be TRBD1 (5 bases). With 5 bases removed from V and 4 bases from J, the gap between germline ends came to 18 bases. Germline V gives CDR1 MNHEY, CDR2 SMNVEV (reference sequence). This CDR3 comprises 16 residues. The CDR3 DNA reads TGTGCCAGCAGTCCCCCGGGACCGGGGGGGAATCAGCCCCAGCATTTT. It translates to CASSPPGPGGNQPQHF.

The CDR3 DNA is TGTGCCAGCAGGAATACCGGGACAGGGCCCTACGAGCAGTACTTC. Translated, it gives CASRNTGTGPYEQYF. This chain connects TRBV2 to TRBJ2-7, with 9 bases identical to TRBD1. With V trimmed by 6 bases and J by 2 bases, 8 bases remained unmatched. CDR1 and CDR2 (germline): SNHLY, FYNNEI. The CDR3 consists of 15 residues.

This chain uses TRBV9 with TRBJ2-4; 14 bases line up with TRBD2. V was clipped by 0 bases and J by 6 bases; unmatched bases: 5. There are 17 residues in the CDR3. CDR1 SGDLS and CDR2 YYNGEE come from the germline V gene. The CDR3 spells CASSVEGTSGGVNIQYF. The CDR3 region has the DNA TGTGCCAGCAGCGTAGAGGGGACTAGCGGGGGTGTAAACATTCAGTACTTC.

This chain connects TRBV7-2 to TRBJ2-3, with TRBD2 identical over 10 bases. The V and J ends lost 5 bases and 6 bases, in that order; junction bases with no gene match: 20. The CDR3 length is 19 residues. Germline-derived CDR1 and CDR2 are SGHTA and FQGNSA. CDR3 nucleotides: TGTGCCAGCAGCCCCTTTCTCCGGGGGGAAGCGGGGGGGTGGGATACGCAGTATTTT. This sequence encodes CASSPFLRGEAGGWDTQYF.

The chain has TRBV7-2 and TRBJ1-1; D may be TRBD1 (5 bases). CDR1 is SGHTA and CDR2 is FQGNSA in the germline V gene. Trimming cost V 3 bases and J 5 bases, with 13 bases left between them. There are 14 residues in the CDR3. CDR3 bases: TGTGCCAGCAGCTTTAAGGGAAAGGGGACTGAAGCTTTCTTT. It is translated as CASSFKGKGTEAFF.

CDR3 nucleotides: TGTGCCAGCAGCCCTGGTATAGCTGAATCAGAGACCCAGTACTTC. Translating gives CASSPGIAESETQYF. This rearrangement joins TRBV9 to TRBJ2-5; the D is unclear. V was clipped by 4 bases and J by 4 bases, with 17 bases between them. Germline CDR1 is SGDLS and CDR2 is YYNGEE. This CDR3 is 15 amino acids long. Full variable domain (rest looked up from reference TRBV9 and TRBJ2-5): DSGVTQTPKHLITATGQRVTLRCSPRSGDLSVYWYQQSLDQGLQFLIQYYNGEERAKGNILERFSAQQFPDLHSELNLSSLELGDSALYFCASSPGIAESETQYFGPGTRLLVL.